These 2 T cell receptor beta chains were sequenced from one sample in a study of CD8 T cells in Susac syndrome (dated by TCRdb to about 2019). The library was made by the immunoSEQ multiplex PCR assay. RNA was extracted with the RNeasy kit and 0.5 to 1 ug was reverse transcribed using random hexamers. Through fastp at Q25 and MiXCR, TCRdb rebuilt clones from the public reads, retaining in-frame beta chains. Each CDR3 protein gets just one entry, which takes the most common genes and DNA from the rows behind it. The sample records 120,000 to 150,000 distinct CDR3 sequences, around 96% of which are singletons. Of the sample, 0.11% is held by the ten largest clones. The sequencing input was CD4+ T cells from PBMCs. Receptors originate from a human donor with multiple sclerosis.

The chain couples TRBV3-1 to TRBJ1-1; D gene unclear. Trimming removed 1 base from V and 7 bases from J, with 16 bases in between. CDR1 is LGHDT, CDR2 YNNKEL, per germline (reference sequence). The CDR3 is 15 residues long. The CDR3 bases are TGTGCCAGCAGCCAAGCGACCCCCAGATTTTTTGAAGCTTTCTTT. It yields the protein CASSQATPRFFEAFF.

The genes are TRBV5-1 and TRBJ2-7; 7 bases are shared with TRBD2. Losses at the gene ends were 4 bases for V and 0 bases for J; bases not matched to a gene: 7. CDR3 length: 15 amino acids. Germline CDR1 reads SGHRS; CDR2 reads YFSETQ. The CDR3 DNA sequence: TGCGCCAGCAGCAGTCTGGGGGGGATCTCCTACGAGCAGTACTTC. It encodes CASSSLGGISYEQYF.